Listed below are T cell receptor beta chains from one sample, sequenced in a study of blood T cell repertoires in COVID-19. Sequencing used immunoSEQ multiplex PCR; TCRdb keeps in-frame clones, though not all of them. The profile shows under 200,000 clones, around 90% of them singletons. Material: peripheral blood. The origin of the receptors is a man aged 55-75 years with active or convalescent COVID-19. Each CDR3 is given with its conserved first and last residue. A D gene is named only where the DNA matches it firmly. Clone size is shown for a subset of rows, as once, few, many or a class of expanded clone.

cdr3_aa: CASSVSGTGVHEQYF
cdr3_nt: TGTGCCAGCAGCGTATCCGGGACAGGGGTCCACGAGCAGTACTTC
clone_size: NA
j_call: TRBJ2-7
v_call: TRBV9
d_call: TRBD1

cdr3_aa: CASSQNSGGAAGELFF
cdr3_nt: TGTGCCAGCAGCCAAAATAGCGGGGGGGCCGCCGGGGAGCTGTTTTTT
clone_size: once
j_call: TRBJ2-2
v_call: TRBV3-1/TRBV3-2
d_call: TRBD2

cdr3_aa: CASSLRETYEQYF
cdr3_nt: TGTGCCAGCAGCTTACGAGAGACCTACGAGCAGTACTTC
clone_size: NA
j_call: TRBJ2-7
v_call: TRBV7-8
d_call: NA

cdr3_aa: CASSPWTSLGGEQFF
cdr3_nt: TGTGCCAGTAGTCCTTGGACTTCCCTGGGGGGAGAGCAGTTCTTC
clone_size: NA
j_call: TRBJ2-1
v_call: TRBV19
d_call: NA

cdr3_aa: CASSLGGGAGANVLTF
cdr3_nt: TGTGCCAGCAGCTTGGGAGGTGGAGCAGGGGCCAACGTCCTGACTTTC
clone_size: NA
j_call: TRBJ2-6
v_call: TRBV5-6
d_call: NA

cdr3_aa: CASSSTGIYYGYTF
cdr3_nt: TGTGCCAGCAGCTCGACAGGGATTTACTATGGCTACACCTTC
clone_size: once
j_call: TRBJ1-2
v_call: TRBV9
d_call: TRBD1

cdr3_aa: CAISDDRGRRTEAFF
cdr3_nt: TGTGCCATCAGCGATGACAGGGGGCGCAGGACTGAAGCTTTCTTT
clone_size: few
j_call: TRBJ1-1
v_call: TRBV10-3
d_call: TRBD1

cdr3_aa: CASSGAGLGEQYF
cdr3_nt: TGTGCCAGCAGTGGTGCAGGGCTCGGCGAGCAGTACTTC
clone_size: NA
j_call: TRBJ2-7
v_call: TRBV2
d_call: NA

cdr3_aa: CAWIRRGTEAFF
cdr3_nt: TGTGCCTGGATCAGGAGGGGAACTGAAGCTTTCTTT
clone_size: NA
j_call: TRBJ1-1
v_call: TRBV30
d_call: NA

cdr3_aa: CASALNPGLAGGNEQFF
cdr3_nt: TGCGCCAGCGCTCTCAACCCGGGACTAGCGGGGGGCAATGAGCAGTTCTTC
clone_size: few
j_call: TRBJ2-1
v_call: TRBV5-1
d_call: TRBD2